The T cell receptor beta chain under discussion was sequenced for a study of blood T cell repertoires in COVID-19. The wider study: Samples came from the United States, Italy and Spain, spanning acute and convalescent COVID-19. The analysed material was cDNA or gDNA that came from T cells, B-cell-depleted T cells, or PBMCs.

The CDR3 totals 19 residues. The V gene lost 2 bases and the J gene lost 8 bases, with 30 bases spanning the gap. Germline loops: CDR1 MNHEY, CDR2 SMNVEV (reference sequence). The authors' processing: By means of reference gene primer amplification, nucleated cell counts were estimated. Profiled with immunoSEQ multiplex PCR; TCRdb holds only in-frame clones, not every one. The V and J calls and clone size are taken from that table; D and trimming were inferred from the DNA. The sample carries tens of thousands of clones, roughly 92% recorded once. The source of this sequence is a man in his fifties with active COVID-19. Material for sequencing was peripheral blood. The genes are TRBV27 and TRBJ1-2, with D possibly TRBD1 on 5 matching bases. The CDR3 is CASSLVKLQGKGYDGGYTF. CDR3 bases: TGTGCCAGCAGTTTAGTTAAACTTCAGGGAAAGGGTTATGATGGAGGCTACACCTTC.